These 28 T cell receptor beta chains were all obtained from the same sample, sequenced in a study of breast tumors, draining lymph nodes, adjacent tissues. TCRdb redid the calling of the multiplex PCR reads with MiXCR, one entry per CDR3 protein. Seen here are about 13,000 distinct CDR3 sequences, around three fifths observed once, and the top ten hold 45% to 55%. The sample was tumor-adjacent breast tissue. Every receptor here comes from a female donor with breast cancer. Some clones in this sample may be carry-over from other donors' samples.

The CDR3 region has the DNA TGTGCCCATTCAGCGGGGGGGCTGAAGACCCAGTACTTC. Its translation is CAHSAGGLKTQYF. The genes are TRBV2 and TRBJ2-5; 10 nucleotides match TRBD2. V trimming: 11 bases; J trimming: 6 bases; junction bases outside the gene matches: 9. Germline-derived CDR1 and CDR2 are SNHLY and FYNNEI. This CDR3 has 13 amino acids.

Note on this clonotype: One end of the junction does not line up with germline, which may come from a read error. The chain couples TRBV7-3 to TRBJ2-7, with unresolved D. This CDR3 spans 12 amino acids. Germline loops: CDR1 SGHTA, CDR2 FQGTGA. The CDR3 bases are TGTGCCATCAGCTTAACACCCTACGAGCAGTACTTC. Translating gives CAISLTPYEQYF.

This clonotype is judged medium-sized. A read error may account for a junction end that differs from germline. The chain uses TRBV2 and TRBJ1-5; a weak D match, TRBD1 (5 bases). Germline V gene lookup returns CDR1 SNHLY and CDR2 FYNNEI. The CDR3 loop spans 13 amino acids. In nucleotides, the CDR3 is TGTGCCAGCAGGGAAGGGGTAGACACGACCCAGCATTTT. It translates to CASREGVDTTQHF. Full variable domain (rest looked up from reference TRBV2 and TRBJ1-5): EPEVTQTPSHQVTQMGQEVILRCVPISNHLYFYWYRQILGQKVEFLVSFYNNEISEKSEIFDDQFSVERPDGSNFTLKIRSTKLEDSAMYFCASREGVDTTQHFGDGTRLSIL.

This chain links TRBV9 with TRBJ2-1; the match to TRBD2 covers 12 bases. Germline V gene sequence: CDR1 SGDLS, CDR2 YYNGEE. This CDR3 region has 15 residues. V was pared by 6 bases and J by 7 bases, with 8 bases of the junction left unmatched. The DNA for the CDR3 is TGTGCCAGCACCCGGTTGACTAGCGGGAGTAATGAGCAGTTCTTC. Translation gives CASTRLTSGSNEQFF. Together with reference TRBV9 and TRBJ2-1, the CDR3 gives the full variable domain: DSGVTQTPKHLITATGQRVTLRCSPRSGDLSVYWYQQSLDQGLQFLIQYYNGEERAKGNILERFSAQQFPDLHSELNLSSLELGDSALYFCASTRLTSGSNEQFFGPGTRLTVL.

This clonotype was seen at least ten times. This chain uses TRBV20-1 with TRBJ1-4; TRBD1 might be the D (5 bases). The germline V and J ends were trimmed by 0 bases and 1 base, with 6 bases remaining between them. The CDR3 consists of 14 residues. CDR1 and CDR2 from the germline V gene are DFQATT and SNEGSKA (reference sequence). Here the CDR3 DNA reads TGCAGTGCTAGAGAGGGGCGAACTAATGAAAAACTGTTTTTT. This translates into CSAREGRTNEKLFF.

The chain recombines TRBV10-1 with TRBJ2-7, with D possibly matching TRBD2 (6 bases). The germline V and J ends were trimmed by 6 bases and 2 bases, with 11 bases remaining between them. This CDR3 has 13 amino acids. The germline gives CDR1 WNHNN, CDR2 SYGVQD (reference sequence). The CDR3 coding sequence is TGCGCCAGCAGCCGGGACTTCGCCTACGAGCAGTACTTC. The encoded protein is CASSRDFAYEQYF.

V usage is TRBV11-2 and J usage is TRBJ2-3; 9 nucleotides agree with TRBD1. The trim removed 1 base at V and 7 bases at J, leaving 15 bases unmatched. Germline V gene data show CDR1 as SGHAT and CDR2 as FQNNGV. The CDR3 is 18 amino acids. The CDR3 protein is CASSLAFQWTGVMNTQYF. The CDR3 nucleotides read TGTGCCAGCAGCTTAGCCTTCCAGTGGACAGGGGTGATGAATACGCAGTATTTT.

This clonotype was seen many times. V usage is TRBV5-1 and J usage is TRBJ2-3; 8 nucleotides line up with TRBD1. CDR3 length: 17 amino acids. Germline assignment: CDR1 SGHRS and CDR2 YFSETQ. Germline trimming cut 5 bases from V and 5 bases from J; bases unmatched to any gene: 16. CDR3 DNA sequence: TGCGCCAGCAGTATATCATCGACAGGGGCAGGAGGAGATACGCAGTATTTT. Protein product: CASSISSTGAGGDTQYF.

V usage is TRBV11-2 and J usage is TRBJ1-3, with D perhaps TRBD1 (5 bases). Trimming left V 1 base short and J 4 bases short, with 8 bases between. The CDR3 runs to 14 residues. Germline CDR1 reads SGHAT; CDR2 reads FQNNGV. CDR3: CASSLVGVGNTIYF. The CDR3 DNA is TGTGCCAGCAGCTTAGTAGGGGTCGGAAACACCATATATTTT.

The chain links TRBV19 to TRBJ1-2; no reliable D call. Germline V gives CDR1 LNHDA, CDR2 SQIVND (reference sequence). The length of the CDR3 is 11 residues. V shed 7 bases and J shed 8 bases, with 11 bases lying between them. CDR3 protein: CASTLGGGYTF. DNA of the CDR3: TGTGCCAGTACCCTAGGCGGCGGCTACACCTTC. The complete variable domain, with remaining parts taken from reference TRBV19 and TRBJ1-2, reads DGGITQSPKYLFRKEGQNVTLSCEQNLNHDAMYWYRQDPGQGLRLIYYSQIVNDFQKGDIAEGYSVSREKKESFPLTVTSAQKNPTAFYLCASTLGGGYTFGSGTRLTVV.

The rearrangement uses TRBV25-1 and TRBJ1-4; D possibly corresponds to TRBD1 (5 bases). With 2 bases removed from V and 8 bases from J, the gap between germline ends came to 15 bases. This CDR3 contains 15 residues. Germline V lookup: CDR1 MGHDK, CDR2 SYGVNS. The CDR3 is CASSEDLAGREKLFF. CDR3 nucleotides: TGTGCCAGCAGTGAAGATTTGGCAGGGCGCGAAAAACTGTTTTTT. The complete variable domain, with remaining parts taken from reference TRBV25-1 and TRBJ1-4, reads EADIYQTPRYLVIGTGKKITLECSQTMGHDKMYWYQQDPGMELHLIHYSYGVNSTEKGDLSSESTVSRIRTEHFPLTLESARPSHTSQYLCASSEDLAGREKLFFGSGTQLSVL.

This clonotype was picked up one time. V and J are TRBV30 and TRBJ2-1; tentative D call: TRBD2 (6 bases). There are 13 residues in the CDR3. Germline values: CDR1 GTSNPN, CDR2 SVGIG (reference sequence). Trimming took 0 bases from V and 8 from J, leaving 11 bases between them. The CDR3 reads CAWSVTGVDEQFF. The CDR3 bases are TGTGCCTGGAGTGTAACGGGAGTCGATGAGCAGTTCTTC. The full variable domain, with the rest looked up from reference TRBV30 and TRBJ2-1, is SQTIHQWPATLVQPVGSPLSLECTVEGTSNPNLYWYRQAAGRGLQLLFYSVGIGQISSEVPQNLSASRPQDRQFILSSKKLLLSDSGFYLCAWSVTGVDEQFFGPGTRLTVL.

The chain recombines TRBV19 with TRBJ1-2, with D unclear. The CDR3 spans 14 residues. Germline V gives CDR1 LNHDA, CDR2 SQIVND (reference sequence). V was shortened by 0 bases and J by 3 bases, with 8 bases between the two germline ends. The CDR3 here is CASSIDIADYGYTF. For the CDR3, the DNA is TGTGCCAGTAGTATAGATATAGCGGACTATGGCTACACCTTC.

On this clonotype: Likely a read error: the CDR3 ends without its conserved phenylalanine or tryptophan. The genes are TRBV9 and TRBJ1-2; D call uncertain. The V end was cut by 4 bases, the J end by 5 bases, with 6 bases between. Germline V lookup: CDR1 SGDLS, CDR2 YYNGEE. This CDR3 contains 11 residues. The CDR3 spells CASSPQYGYTC. CDR3 nucleotide sequence: TGTGCCAGCAGCCCTCAATATGGCTACACCTGC.

This clonotype was seen a few times. The V gene is TRBV7-2, the J gene TRBJ2-1; no reliable D call. The germline gives CDR1 SGHTA, CDR2 FQGNSA. V was shortened by 3 bases and J by 3 bases, with 0 bases between the two germline ends. CDR3 length equals 11 residues. CDR3 region: CASSFYNEQFF. Written as DNA, the CDR3 is TGTGCCAGCAGCTTCTACAATGAGCAGTTCTTC.

CDR3 bases: TGTGCCAGCAGCGGATACGACAGGGGGCCATATGCGACCTATGGCTACACCTTC. Translation: CASSGYDRGPYATYGYTF. V usage is TRBV9 and J usage is TRBJ1-2; 10 bases are a match to TRBD1. The CDR3 is made up of 18 amino acids. Trimming took 3 bases from V and 4 from J; bases not matched to a gene: 15. Germline lookup yields CDR1 SGDLS and CDR2 YYNGEE. The whole variable domain, remainder taken from reference TRBV9 and TRBJ1-2, is DSGVTQTPKHLITATGQRVTLRCSPRSGDLSVYWYQQSLDQGLQFLIQYYNGEERAKGNILERFSAQQFPDLHSELNLSSLELGDSALYFCASSGYDRGPYATYGYTFGSGTRLTVV.

For this clonotype: The conserved phenylalanine or tryptophan is not found at the CDR3 terminus, so this likely reflects a read error. The J gene is TRBJ2-2, the V gene TRBV5-1; 7 nucleotides agree with TRBD1. Germline lookup yields CDR1 SGHRS and CDR2 YFSETQ. With V trimmed by 7 bases and J by 6 bases, 6 bases remained unmatched. The CDR3 length is 13 residues. The CDR3 nucleotides are TGCGCCAGCTCAGGGGGTGTATCCGGGGAGCTGTTTTCT. Translated, it gives CASSGGVSGELFS.

This clonotype came up once. This chain connects TRBV5-5 to TRBJ1-2; perhaps TRBD1 as D (5 bases). The CDR3 spans 13 residues. Trimming cost V 0 bases and J 4 bases, with 7 bases left between them. Germline assignment: CDR1 SGHKS and CDR2 YYEKEE (reference sequence). CDR3 DNA: TGTGCCAGCAGCTTGGACAGGCTCTATGGCTACACCTTC. Amino acid sequence: CASSLDRLYGYTF.

Sample share makes this clonotype medium-sized. The rearrangement links TRBV5-6 to TRBJ2-3, with D possibly called TRBD1 or TRBD2 (5 bases each). V lost 4 bases and J 6 bases, leaving 15 bases between the germline ends. The CDR3 contains 14 residues. Germline loops: CDR1 SGHDT, CDR2 YYEEEE. The CDR3 region has the DNA TGTGCCAGCAGCCCCGAACCCGGGACGGATACGCAGTATTTT. Protein product: CASSPEPGTDTQYF.

The chain uses TRBV2 and TRBJ1-2; D may be TRBD1 (5 bases). Germline CDR1 is SNHLY and CDR2 is FYNNEI. This CDR3 has 13 amino acids. Trimming cost V 4 bases and J 1 base, with 7 bases left between them. The CDR3, as DNA: TGTGCCAGCAGTGTAGACAGTAACTATGGCTACACCTTC. Protein: CASSVDSNYGYTF.

Only one count was recorded for this clonotype. The chain uses TRBV4-3 and TRBJ1-5; D may be TRBD1 (5 bases). Germline V gene data show CDR1 as LGHNA and CDR2 as YSLEER. This CDR3 is built from 14 residues. Deletions cut 3 bases from V and 5 bases from J, with 11 bases between. The CDR3 coding sequence is TGCGCCAGCAGCCAGACGGGGGGGTATCAGCCCCAGCATTTT. Its translation: CASSQTGGYQPQHF.

CDR3 sequence: CSARGVGGYTF. The CDR3 nucleotides read TGCAGTGCTAGGGGGGTAGGTGGCTACACCTTC. V gene TRBV20-1 combines with J gene TRBJ1-2; TRBD1 might be the D (5 bases). Germline values: CDR1 DFQATT, CDR2 SNEGSKA (reference sequence). Trimming pared 3 bases from V and 7 bases from J, leaving 9 bases between. The CDR3 spans 11 residues.

This clonotype is termed medium-sized (0.01 to 0.1%). V usage is TRBV5-4 and J usage is TRBJ2-7; 8 bases are shared with TRBD1. The CDR3 runs to 15 residues. CDR1 is SGHNT and CDR2 is YYREEE in the germline V gene (reference sequence). The junction had 4 bases not matched to a gene; V was cut back by 0 bases and J by 2 bases. CDR3 amino acids: CASSLAGGRAYEQYF. The CDR3 DNA follows: TGTGCCAGCAGCTTGGCAGGGGGCCGCGCCTACGAGCAGTACTTC.

This clonotype was observed many times. The CDR3 here is CASSSIAGYSYEQYF. DNA of the CDR3: TGTGCCAGCAGTTCGATAGCGGGGTACTCCTACGAGCAGTACTTC. This chain uses TRBV28 with TRBJ2-7; 8 nucleotides align to TRBD2. Germline CDR1 and CDR2: MDHEN and SYDVKM. There are 15 residues in the CDR3. The V segment lost 4 bases and the J segment 0 bases; nucleotides outside the gene matches: 5.

The rearrangement joins TRBV7-8 to TRBJ1-5, with 7 bases aligning to TRBD1. The CDR3 loop spans 17 amino acids. Germline assignment: CDR1 SGHVS and CDR2 FQNEAQ. With V trimmed by 1 base and J by 0 bases, 6 bases remained unmatched. As DNA, the CDR3 is TGTGCCAGCAGCTTAGGACAGGGAATCGGTAGCAATCAGCCCCAGCATTTT. Amino acids: CASSLGQGIGSNQPQHF. The entire variable domain, with the rest obtained from reference TRBV7-8 and TRBJ1-5, is as follows: GAGVSQSPRYKVAKRGQDVALRCDPISGHVSLFWYQQALGQGPEFLTYFQNEAQLDKSGLPSDRFFAERPEGSVSTLKIQRTQQEDSAVYLCASSLGQGIGSNQPQHFGDGTRLSIL.

At least ten counts were recorded for this clonotype. This chain connects TRBV14 to TRBJ2-4; either TRBD1 or TRBD2 may fit D (6 bases each). The CDR3 runs 16 residues. Trimming left V 2 bases short and J 0 bases short, with 11 bases between. Germline CDR1 is SGHDN and CDR2 is FVKESK. In DNA, the CDR3 is TGTGCCAGCAGCCAATTCGGGGGCCAAGCCAAAAACATTCAGTACTTC. Amino acids: CASSQFGGQAKNIQYF.

The J gene is TRBJ1-2, the V gene TRBV10-3; unclear D gene. The germline V gene encodes CDR1 ENHRY and CDR2 SYGVKD. CDR3 length: 15 amino acids. The V end lost 2 bases, the J end lost 8 bases, and 18 bases lay between the germline ends. The CDR3 is CAISEGRWGGGGYTF. The CDR3, as DNA: TGTGCCATCAGTGAGGGACGCTGGGGTGGAGGGGGCTACACCTTC.

The chain couples TRBV29-1 to TRBJ2-3; D is undetermined. Trimming took off 0 bases at V and 1 base at J, with 14 bases between the two ends. Germline lookup yields CDR1 SQVTM and CDR2 ANQGSEA. This CDR3 region has 16 residues. CDR3 nucleotides: TGCAGCGTTGAAGATCCGGGTCTATTTGGCACAGATACGCAGTATTTT. Protein sequence: CSVEDPGLFGTDTQYF.